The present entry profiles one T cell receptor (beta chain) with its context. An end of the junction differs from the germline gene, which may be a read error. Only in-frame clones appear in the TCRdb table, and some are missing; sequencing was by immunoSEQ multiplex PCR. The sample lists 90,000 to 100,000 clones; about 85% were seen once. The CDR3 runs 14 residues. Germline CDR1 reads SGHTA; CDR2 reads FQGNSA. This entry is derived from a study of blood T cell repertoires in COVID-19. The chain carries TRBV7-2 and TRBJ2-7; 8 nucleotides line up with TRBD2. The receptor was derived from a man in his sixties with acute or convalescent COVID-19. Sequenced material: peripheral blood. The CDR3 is CASKASGPAYEQYF. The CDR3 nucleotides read TGTGCTAGCAAGGCTAGCGGGCCTGCCTACGAGCAGTACTTC.